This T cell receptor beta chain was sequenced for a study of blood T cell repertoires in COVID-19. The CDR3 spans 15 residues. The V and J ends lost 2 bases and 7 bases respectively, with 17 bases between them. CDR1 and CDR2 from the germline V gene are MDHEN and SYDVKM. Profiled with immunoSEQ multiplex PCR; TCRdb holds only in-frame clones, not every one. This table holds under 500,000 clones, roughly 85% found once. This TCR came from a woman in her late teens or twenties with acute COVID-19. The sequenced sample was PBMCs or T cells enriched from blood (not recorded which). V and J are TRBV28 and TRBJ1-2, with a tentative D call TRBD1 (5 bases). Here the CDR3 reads CASSLHEEGRGGYTF. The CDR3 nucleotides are TGTGCCAGCAGTTTACACGAGGAGGGACGGGGTGGCTACACCTTC.